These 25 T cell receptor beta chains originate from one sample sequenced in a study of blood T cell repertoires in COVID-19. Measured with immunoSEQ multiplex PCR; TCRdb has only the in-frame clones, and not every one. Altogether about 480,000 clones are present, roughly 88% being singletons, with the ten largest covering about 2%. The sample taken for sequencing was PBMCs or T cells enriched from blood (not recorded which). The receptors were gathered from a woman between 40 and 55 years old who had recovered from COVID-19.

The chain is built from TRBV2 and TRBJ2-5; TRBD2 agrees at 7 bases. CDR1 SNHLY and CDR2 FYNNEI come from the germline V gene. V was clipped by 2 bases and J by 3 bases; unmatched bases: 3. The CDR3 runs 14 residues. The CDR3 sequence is CASSEWGGEETQYF. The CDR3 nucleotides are TGTGCCAGCAGTGAATGGGGGGGGGAAGAGACCCAGTACTTC.

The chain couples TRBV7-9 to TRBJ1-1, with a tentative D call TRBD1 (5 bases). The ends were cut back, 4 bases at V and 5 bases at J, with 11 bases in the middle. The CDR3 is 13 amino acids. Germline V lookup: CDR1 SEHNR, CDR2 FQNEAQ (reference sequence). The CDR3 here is CASSSSGGTEAFF. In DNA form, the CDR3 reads TGTGCCAGCAGCTCAAGCGGGGGTACTGAAGCTTTCTTT. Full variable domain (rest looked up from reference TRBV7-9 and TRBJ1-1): DTGVSQNPRHKITKRGQNVTFRCDPISEHNRLYWYRQTLGQGPEFLTYFQNEAQLEKSRLLSDRFSAERPKGSFSTLEIQRTEQGDSAMYLCASSSSGGTEAFFGQGTRLTVV.

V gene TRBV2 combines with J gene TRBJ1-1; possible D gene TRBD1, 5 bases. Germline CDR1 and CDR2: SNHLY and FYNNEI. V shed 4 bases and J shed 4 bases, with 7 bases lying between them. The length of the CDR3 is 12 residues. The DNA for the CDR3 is TGTGCCAGCAGTGTCGGGGGCACTGAAGCTTTCTTT. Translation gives CASSVGGTEAFF.

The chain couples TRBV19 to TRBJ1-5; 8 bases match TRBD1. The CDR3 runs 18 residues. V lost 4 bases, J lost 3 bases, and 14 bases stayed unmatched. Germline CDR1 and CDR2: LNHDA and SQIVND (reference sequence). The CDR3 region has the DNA TGTGCCAGTAGTACCCGGGGGACAGGCGATTTGGACAATCAGCCCCAGCATTTT. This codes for CASSTRGTGDLDNQPQHF.

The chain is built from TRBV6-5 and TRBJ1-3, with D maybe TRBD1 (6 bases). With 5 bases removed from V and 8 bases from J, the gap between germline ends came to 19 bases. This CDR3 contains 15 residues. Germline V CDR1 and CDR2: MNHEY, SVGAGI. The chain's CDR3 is CASSPALGASDTIYF. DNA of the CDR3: TGTGCCAGCAGTCCCGCCCTGGGGGCGAGTGACACCATATATTTT.

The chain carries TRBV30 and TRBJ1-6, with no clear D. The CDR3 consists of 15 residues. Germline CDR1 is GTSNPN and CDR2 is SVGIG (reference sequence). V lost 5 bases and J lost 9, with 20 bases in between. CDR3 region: CAWAVNAYIGSPLHF. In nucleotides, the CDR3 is TGTGCCTGGGCGGTGAATGCCTATATTGGTTCACCCCTCCACTTT.

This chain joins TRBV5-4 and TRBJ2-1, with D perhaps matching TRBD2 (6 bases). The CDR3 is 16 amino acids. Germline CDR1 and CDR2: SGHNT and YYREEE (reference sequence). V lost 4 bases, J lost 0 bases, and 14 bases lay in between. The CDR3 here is CASSGGGVFSYNEQFF. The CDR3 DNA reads TGTGCCAGCAGCGGAGGAGGGGTCTTCTCCTACAATGAGCAGTTCTTC.

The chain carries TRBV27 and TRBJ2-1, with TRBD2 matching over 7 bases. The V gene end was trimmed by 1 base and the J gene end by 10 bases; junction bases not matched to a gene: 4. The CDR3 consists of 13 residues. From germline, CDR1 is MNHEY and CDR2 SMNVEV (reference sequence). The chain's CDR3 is CASSLLDGREQFF. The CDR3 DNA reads TGTGCCAGCAGTTTATTGGACGGGAGGGAGCAGTTCTTC.

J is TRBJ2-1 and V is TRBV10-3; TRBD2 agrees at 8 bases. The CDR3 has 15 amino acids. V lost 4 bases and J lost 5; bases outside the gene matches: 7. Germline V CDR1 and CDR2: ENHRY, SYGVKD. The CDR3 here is CAISGTSGLDNEQFF. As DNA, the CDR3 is TGTGCCATCAGTGGAACTAGCGGACTCGACAATGAGCAGTTCTTC.

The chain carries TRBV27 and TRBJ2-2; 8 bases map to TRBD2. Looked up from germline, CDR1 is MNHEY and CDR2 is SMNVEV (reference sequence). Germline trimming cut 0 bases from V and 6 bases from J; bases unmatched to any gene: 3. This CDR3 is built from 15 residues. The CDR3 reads CASSLSGLVSGELFF. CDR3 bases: TGTGCCAGCAGTTTATCGGGACTAGTCTCCGGGGAGCTGTTTTTT.

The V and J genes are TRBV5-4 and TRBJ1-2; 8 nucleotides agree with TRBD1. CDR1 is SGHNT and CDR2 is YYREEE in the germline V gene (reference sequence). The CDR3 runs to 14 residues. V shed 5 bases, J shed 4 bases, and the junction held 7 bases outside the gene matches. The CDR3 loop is CASSKDREGYGYTF. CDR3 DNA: TGTGCCAGCAGTAAGGACAGGGAAGGCTATGGCTACACCTTC.

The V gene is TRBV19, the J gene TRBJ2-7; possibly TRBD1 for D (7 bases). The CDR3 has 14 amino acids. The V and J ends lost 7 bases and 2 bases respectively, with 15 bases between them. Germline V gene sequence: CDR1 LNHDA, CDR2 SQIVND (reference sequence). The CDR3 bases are TGTGCCAGTATGGCCCAGGGGGGCACCTACGAGCAGTACTTC. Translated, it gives CASMAQGGTYEQYF.

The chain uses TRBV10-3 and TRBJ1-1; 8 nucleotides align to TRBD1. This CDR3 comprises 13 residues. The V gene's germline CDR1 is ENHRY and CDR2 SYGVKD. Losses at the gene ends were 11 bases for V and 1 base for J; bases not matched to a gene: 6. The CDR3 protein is CAGRQGTNTEAFF. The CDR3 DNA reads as TGTGCCGGAAGACAGGGGACGAACACTGAAGCTTTCTTT.

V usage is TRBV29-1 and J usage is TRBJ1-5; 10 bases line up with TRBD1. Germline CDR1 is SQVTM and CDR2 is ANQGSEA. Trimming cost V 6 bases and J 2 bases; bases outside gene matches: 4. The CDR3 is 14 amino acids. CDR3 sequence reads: CSVAGTGGNQPQHF. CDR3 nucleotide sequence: TGCAGCGTCGCCGGGACAGGGGGCAATCAGCCCCAGCATTTT.

The CDR3 is CASSFAGQGETEAFF. The CDR3 DNA reads TGTGCCAGCAGCTTCGCGGGACAGGGGGAGACTGAAGCTTTCTTT. The V and J genes are TRBV7-2 and TRBJ1-1; TRBD1 aligns across 11 bases. The CDR3 runs to 15 residues. The V gene's germline CDR1 is SGHTA and CDR2 FQGNSA. V was clipped by 3 bases and J by 5 bases; unmatched bases: 5.

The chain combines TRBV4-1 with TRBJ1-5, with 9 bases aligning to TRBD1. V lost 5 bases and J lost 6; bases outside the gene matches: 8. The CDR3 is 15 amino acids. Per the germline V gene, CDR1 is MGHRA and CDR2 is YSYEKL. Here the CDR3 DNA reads TGCGCCAGCAGCTACCGGGACAGGGCGAGTCAGCCCCAGCATTTT. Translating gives CASSYRDRASQPQHF.

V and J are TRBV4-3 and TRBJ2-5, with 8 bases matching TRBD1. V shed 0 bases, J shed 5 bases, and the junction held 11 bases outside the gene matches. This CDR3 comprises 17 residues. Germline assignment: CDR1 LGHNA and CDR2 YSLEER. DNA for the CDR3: TGCGCCAGCAGCCAAGATTTCCGGGCAGGGGGCATGGAGACCCAGTACTTC. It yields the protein CASSQDFRAGGMETQYF.

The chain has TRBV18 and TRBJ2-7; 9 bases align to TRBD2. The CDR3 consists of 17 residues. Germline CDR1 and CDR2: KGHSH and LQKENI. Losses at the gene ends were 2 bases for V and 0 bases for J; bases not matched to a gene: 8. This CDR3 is CASSPSSGLASSYEQYF. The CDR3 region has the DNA TGTGCCAGCTCACCAAGTTCCGGACTAGCGAGCTCCTACGAGCAGTACTTC.

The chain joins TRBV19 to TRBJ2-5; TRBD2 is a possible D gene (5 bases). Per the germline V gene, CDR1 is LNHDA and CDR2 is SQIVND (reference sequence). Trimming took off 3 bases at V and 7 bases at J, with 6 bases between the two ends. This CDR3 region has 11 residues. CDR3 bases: TGTGCCAGTAGTATTCGGGGGACCCAGTACTTC. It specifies CASSIRGTQYF.

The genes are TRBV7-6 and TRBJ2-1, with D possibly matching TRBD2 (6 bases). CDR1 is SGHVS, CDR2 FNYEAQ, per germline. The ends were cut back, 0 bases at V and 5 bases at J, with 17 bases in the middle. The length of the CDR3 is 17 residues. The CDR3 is CASSLAGAGLANNEQFF. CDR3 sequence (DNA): TGTGCCAGCAGCTTAGCAGGCGCGGGTCTAGCGAACAATGAGCAGTTCTTC.

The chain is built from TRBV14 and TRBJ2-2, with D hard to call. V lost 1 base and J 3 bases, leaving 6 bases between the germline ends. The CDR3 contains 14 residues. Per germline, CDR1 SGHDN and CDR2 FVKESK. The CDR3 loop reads CASSQVIYTGELFF. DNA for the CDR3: TGTGCCAGCAGCCAAGTCATTTACACCGGGGAGCTGTTTTTT.

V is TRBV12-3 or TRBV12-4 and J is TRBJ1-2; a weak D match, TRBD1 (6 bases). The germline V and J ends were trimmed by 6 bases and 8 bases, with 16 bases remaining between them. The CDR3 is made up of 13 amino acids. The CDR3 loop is CASRNAGVSGYTF. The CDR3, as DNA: TGTGCCAGCAGGAATGCAGGGGTATCAGGCTACACCTTC.

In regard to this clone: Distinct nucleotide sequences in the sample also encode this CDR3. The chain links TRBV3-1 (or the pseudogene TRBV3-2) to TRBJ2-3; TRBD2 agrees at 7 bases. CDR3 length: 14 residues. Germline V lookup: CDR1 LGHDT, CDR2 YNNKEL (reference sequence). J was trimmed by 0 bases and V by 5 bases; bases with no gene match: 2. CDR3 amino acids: CASSSSGSTDTQYF. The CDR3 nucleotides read TGTGCCAGCAGCTCTAGCGGTAGCACAGATACGCAGTATTTT.

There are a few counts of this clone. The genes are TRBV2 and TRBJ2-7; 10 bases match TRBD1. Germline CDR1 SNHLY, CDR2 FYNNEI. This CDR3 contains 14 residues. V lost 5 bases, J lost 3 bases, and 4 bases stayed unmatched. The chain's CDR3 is CASSIGQGGYEQYF. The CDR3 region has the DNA TGTGCCAGCAGTATAGGACAGGGGGGCTACGAGCAGTACTTC.

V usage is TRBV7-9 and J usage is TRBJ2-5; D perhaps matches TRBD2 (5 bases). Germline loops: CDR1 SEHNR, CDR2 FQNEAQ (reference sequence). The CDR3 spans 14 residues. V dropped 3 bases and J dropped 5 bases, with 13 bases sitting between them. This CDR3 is CASSLGTRGETQYF. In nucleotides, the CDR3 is TGTGCCAGCAGCTTGGGCACCCGAGGGGAGACCCAGTACTTC.